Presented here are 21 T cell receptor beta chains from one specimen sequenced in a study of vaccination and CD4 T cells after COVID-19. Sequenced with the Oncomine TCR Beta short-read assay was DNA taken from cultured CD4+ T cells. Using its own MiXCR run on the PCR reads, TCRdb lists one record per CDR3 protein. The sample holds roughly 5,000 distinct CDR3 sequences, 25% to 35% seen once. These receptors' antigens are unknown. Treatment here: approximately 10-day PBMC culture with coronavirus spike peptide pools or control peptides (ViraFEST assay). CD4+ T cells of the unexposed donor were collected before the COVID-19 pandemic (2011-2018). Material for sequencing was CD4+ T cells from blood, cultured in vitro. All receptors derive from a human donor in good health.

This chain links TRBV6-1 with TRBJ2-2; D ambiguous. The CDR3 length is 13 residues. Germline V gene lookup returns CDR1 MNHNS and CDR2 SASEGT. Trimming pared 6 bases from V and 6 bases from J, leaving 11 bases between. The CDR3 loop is CASRPHGSGELFF. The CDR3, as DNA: TGTGCCAGCAGGCCCCATGGGTCCGGGGAGCTGTTTTTT.

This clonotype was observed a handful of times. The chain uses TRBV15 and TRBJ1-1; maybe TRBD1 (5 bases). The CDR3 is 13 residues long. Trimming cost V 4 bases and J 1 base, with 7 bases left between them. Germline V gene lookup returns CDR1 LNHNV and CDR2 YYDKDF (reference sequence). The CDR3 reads CATSIGANTEAFF. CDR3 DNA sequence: TGTGCCACCAGCATTGGGGCGAACACTGAAGCTTTCTTT.

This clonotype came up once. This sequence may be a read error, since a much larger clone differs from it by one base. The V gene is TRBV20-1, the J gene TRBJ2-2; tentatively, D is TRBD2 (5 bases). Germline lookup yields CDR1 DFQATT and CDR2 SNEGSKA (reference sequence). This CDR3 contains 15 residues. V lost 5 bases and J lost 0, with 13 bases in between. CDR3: CSAGGWETNTGELFF. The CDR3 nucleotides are TGCAGTGCTGGAGGCTGGGAGACGAACACCGGGGAGCTGTTTTTT.

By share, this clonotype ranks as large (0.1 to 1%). Written as DNA, the CDR3 is TGCAGTGCTAGAGCGCGGAGACTCACTAATTCACCCCTCCACTTT. Protein sequence: CSARARRLTNSPLHF. The rearrangement links TRBV20-1 to TRBJ1-6; no clear D. The V gene's germline CDR1 is DFQATT and CDR2 SNEGSKA (reference sequence). V lost 1 base to trimming and J lost 6 bases, with 13 bases between them. This CDR3 contains 15 residues.

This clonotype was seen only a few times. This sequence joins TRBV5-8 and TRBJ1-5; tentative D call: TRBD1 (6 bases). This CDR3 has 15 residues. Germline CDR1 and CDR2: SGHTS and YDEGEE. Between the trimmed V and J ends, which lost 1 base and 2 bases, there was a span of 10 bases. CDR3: CASSLWDTGNQPQHF. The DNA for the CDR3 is TGTGCCAGCAGCTTGTGGGACACTGGCAATCAGCCCCAGCATTTT.

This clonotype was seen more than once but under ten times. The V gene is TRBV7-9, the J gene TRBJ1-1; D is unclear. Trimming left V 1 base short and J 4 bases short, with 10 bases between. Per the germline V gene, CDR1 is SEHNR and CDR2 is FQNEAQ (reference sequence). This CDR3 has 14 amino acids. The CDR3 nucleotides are TGTGCCAGCAGCTTAGAGGGAAGCAGCACTGAAGCTTTCTTT. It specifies CASSLEGSSTEAFF.

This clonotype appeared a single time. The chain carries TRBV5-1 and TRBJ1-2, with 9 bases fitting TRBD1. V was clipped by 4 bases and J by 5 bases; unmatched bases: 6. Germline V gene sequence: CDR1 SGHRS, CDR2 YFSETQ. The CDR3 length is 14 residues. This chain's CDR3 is CASSMGQGEYGYTF. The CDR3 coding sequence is TGCGCCAGCAGCATGGGACAGGGCGAGTATGGCTACACCTTC.

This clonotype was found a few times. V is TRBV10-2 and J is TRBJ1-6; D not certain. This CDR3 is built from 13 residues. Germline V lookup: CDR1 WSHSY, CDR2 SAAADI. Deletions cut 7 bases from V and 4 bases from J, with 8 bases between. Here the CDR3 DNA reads TGCGCCAGCAACTGGGAGTATAATTCACCCCTCCACTTT. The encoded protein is CASNWEYNSPLHF.

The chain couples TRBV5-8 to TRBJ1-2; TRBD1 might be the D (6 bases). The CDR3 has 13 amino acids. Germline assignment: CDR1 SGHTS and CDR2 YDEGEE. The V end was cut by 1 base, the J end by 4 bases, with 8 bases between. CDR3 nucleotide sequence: TGTGCCAGCAGCTTGACAGGGTCCTATGGCTACACCTTC. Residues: CASSLTGSYGYTF.

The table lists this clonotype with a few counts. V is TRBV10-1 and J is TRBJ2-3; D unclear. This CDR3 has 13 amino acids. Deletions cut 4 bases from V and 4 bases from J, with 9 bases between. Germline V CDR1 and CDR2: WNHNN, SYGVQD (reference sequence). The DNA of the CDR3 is TGCGCCAGCAGTGCCACAGCTCCAGATACGCAGTATTTT. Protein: CASSATAPDTQYF.

Here the CDR3 DNA reads TGTGCCAGCAGTCCCAGGGGGGATAACTATGGCTACACCTTC. This codes for CASSPRGDNYGYTF. The chain uses TRBV6-4 and TRBJ1-2; 7 bases are a match to TRBD1. The V gene's germline CDR1 is MRHNA and CDR2 SNTAGT. V gave up 5 bases and J gave up 1 base; unmatched junction bases: 4. This CDR3 is 14 amino acids long.

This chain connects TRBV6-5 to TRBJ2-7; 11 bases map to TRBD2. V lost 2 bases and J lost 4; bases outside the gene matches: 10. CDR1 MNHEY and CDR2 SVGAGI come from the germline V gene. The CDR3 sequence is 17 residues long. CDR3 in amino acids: CASSYGLTSGVNYEQYF. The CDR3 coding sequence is TGTGCCAGCAGTTACGGACTGACTAGCGGGGTGAATTACGAGCAGTACTTC.

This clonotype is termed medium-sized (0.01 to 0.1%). The CDR3 protein is CSLTGPGDSPLHF. The CDR3 bases are TGCAGCCTGACAGGGCCCGGGGATTCACCCCTCCACTTT. The rearrangement links TRBV20-1 to TRBJ1-6; 7 bases align to TRBD1. The CDR3 has 13 amino acids. The germline CDR1 and CDR2 sequences are DFQATT and SNEGSKA (reference sequence).

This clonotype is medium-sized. The CDR3 sequence: CASSSRQGANYGYTF. The CDR3 nucleotides are TGTGCCAGCAGTTCTAGGCAGGGAGCTAACTATGGCTACACCTTC. This chain links TRBV27 with TRBJ1-2; the D gene is possibly TRBD1 (5 bases). The CDR3 extends over 15 amino acids. Germline V lookup: CDR1 MNHEY, CDR2 SMNVEV (reference sequence). The V and J ends lost 4 bases and 0 bases respectively, with 12 bases between them.

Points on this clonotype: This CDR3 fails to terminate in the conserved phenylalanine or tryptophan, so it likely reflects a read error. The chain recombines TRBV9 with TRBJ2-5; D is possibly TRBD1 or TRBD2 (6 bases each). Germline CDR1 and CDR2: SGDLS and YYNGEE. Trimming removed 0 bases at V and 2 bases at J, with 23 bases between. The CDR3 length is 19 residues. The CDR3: CASSVESSGGGPLQETQYL. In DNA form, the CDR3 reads TGTGCCAGCAGCGTAGAGTCGTCCGGAGGGGGACCCCTACAAGAGACCCAGTACCTC.

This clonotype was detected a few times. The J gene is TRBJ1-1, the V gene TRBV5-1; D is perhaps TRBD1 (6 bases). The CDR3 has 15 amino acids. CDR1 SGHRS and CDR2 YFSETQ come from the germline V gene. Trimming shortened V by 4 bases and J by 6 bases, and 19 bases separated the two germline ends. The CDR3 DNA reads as TGCGCCAGCAGCAGGGACGGTCGAGAGGGGGCTGAAGCTTTCTTT. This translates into CASSRDGREGAEAFF.

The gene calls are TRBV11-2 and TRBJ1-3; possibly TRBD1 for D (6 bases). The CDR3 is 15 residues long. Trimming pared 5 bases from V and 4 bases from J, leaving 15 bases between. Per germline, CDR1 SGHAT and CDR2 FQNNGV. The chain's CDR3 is CASSLTGGAGNTIYF. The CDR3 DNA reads TGTGCCAGCAGCCTGACAGGAGGGGCGGGAAACACCATATATTTT.

Written as DNA, the CDR3 is TGTGCCAGCAGTGAAAGGAGTGGCAATCAGCCCCAGCATTTT. This codes for CASSERSGNQPQHF. This chain uses TRBV2 with TRBJ1-5; D uncertain. In germline, CDR1 is SNHLY, CDR2 FYNNEI. The V end was cut by 2 bases, the J end by 2 bases, with 7 bases between. The CDR3 loop spans 14 amino acids. The complete variable domain, with remaining parts taken from reference TRBV2 and TRBJ1-5, reads EPEVTQTPSHQVTQMGQEVILRCVPISNHLYFYWYRQILGQKVEFLVSFYNNEISEKSEIFDDQFSVERPDGSNFTLKIRSTKLEDSAMYFCASSERSGNQPQHFGDGTRLSIL.

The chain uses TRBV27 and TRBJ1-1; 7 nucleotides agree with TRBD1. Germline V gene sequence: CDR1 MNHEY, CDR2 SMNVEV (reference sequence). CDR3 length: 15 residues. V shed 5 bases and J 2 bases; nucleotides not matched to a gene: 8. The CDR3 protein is CASSRWDSGNTEAFF. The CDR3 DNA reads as TGTGCCAGCAGTCGATGGGACAGCGGCAACACTGAAGCTTTCTTT.

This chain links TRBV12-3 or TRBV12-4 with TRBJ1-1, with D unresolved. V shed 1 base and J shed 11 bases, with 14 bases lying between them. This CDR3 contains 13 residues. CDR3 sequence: CASSLGVNPWAFF. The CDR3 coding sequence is TGTGCCAGCAGTTTAGGGGTGAATCCATGGGCTTTCTTT.

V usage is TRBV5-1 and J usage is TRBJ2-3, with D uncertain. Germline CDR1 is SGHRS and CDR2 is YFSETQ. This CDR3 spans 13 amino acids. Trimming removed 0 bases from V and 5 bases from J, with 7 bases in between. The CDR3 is CASSLDMGDTQYF. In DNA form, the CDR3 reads TGCGCCAGCAGCTTGGACATGGGAGATACGCAGTATTTT. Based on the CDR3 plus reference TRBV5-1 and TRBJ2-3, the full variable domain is KAGVTQTPRYLIKTRGQQVTLSCSPISGHRSVSWYQQTPGQGLQFLFEYFSETQRNKGNFPGRFSGRQFSNSRSEMNVSTLELGDSALYLCASSLDMGDTQYFGPGTRLTVL.